These T cell receptor beta chains were read from a single sample in a study of blood T cell repertoires in COVID-19. Assay: immunoSEQ multiplex PCR; the TCRdb copy retains only in-frame clones and omits some. The sample shows hundreds of thousands of clones, roughly 85% of them seen only once. The source material was PBMCs or T cells enriched from blood (not recorded which). Receptors were obtained from a middle-aged man who had recovered from COVID-19. Each CDR3 is given with its conserved first and last residue. The order of the fields is J gene, V gene, D gene, CDR3 protein, CDR3 DNA. A D gene is named only where the DNA matches it firmly.

j_call: TRBJ2-7; v_call: TRBV27; d_call: -; cdr3_aa: CASRGYGGGNEQYF; cdr3_nt: TGTGCCAGCAGAGGATATGGGGGAGGCAACGAGCAGTACTTC
j_call: TRBJ2-7; v_call: TRBV5-1; d_call: -; cdr3_aa: CASSQGTSYEQYF; cdr3_nt: TGCGCCAGCAGCCAGGGGACATCCTACGAGCAGTACTTC
j_call: TRBJ1-2; v_call: TRBV10-1; d_call: TRBD1; cdr3_aa: CASSAGGNYGYTF; cdr3_nt: TGCGCCAGCAGTGCAGGGGGAAACTATGGCTACACCTTC
j_call: TRBJ2-2; v_call: TRBV3-1/TRBV3-2; d_call: TRBD1; cdr3_aa: CASSLGQGLTGELFF; cdr3_nt: TGTGCCAGCAGCCTCGGACAGGGCCTCACCGGGGAGCTGTTTTTT
j_call: TRBJ1-5; v_call: TRBV19; d_call: -; cdr3_aa: CASSIVGDQPQHF; cdr3_nt: TGTGCCAGTAGTATAGTAGGGGATCAGCCCCAGCATTTT
j_call: TRBJ2-7; v_call: TRBV11-2; d_call: -; cdr3_aa: CASSLGLDNMLAYEQYF; cdr3_nt: TGTGCCAGCAGCTTAGGCCTGGACAATATGCTGGCCTACGAGCAGTACTTC
j_call: TRBJ1-2; v_call: TRBV18; d_call: TRBD1; cdr3_aa: CASSPLLVRQGARSYTF; cdr3_nt: TGTGCCAGCTCACCACTTCTCGTCCGGCAGGGGGCTAGGAGCTACACCTTC
j_call: TRBJ2-7; v_call: TRBV28; d_call: TRBD1; cdr3_aa: CASSRQGSYEQYF; cdr3_nt: TGTGCCAGCAGTCGACAGGGCTCCTACGAGCAGTACTTC
j_call: TRBJ2-3; v_call: TRBV24-1; d_call: TRBD2; cdr3_aa: CATSDWGEGKDTQYF; cdr3_nt: TGTGCCACCAGTGATTGGGGGGAGGGTAAAGATACGCAGTATTTT
j_call: TRBJ2-5; v_call: TRBV7-2; d_call: TRBD2; cdr3_aa: CASSLAPSGYRAQYF; cdr3_nt: TGTGCCAGCAGCTTAGCCCCTAGCGGGTATAGGGCCCAGTACTTC
j_call: TRBJ2-5; v_call: TRBV21-1; d_call: -; cdr3_aa: CASSKAPEEQETQYF; cdr3_nt: TGTGCCAGCAGCAAAGCGCCGGAGGAGCAAGAGACCCAGTACTTC
j_call: TRBJ1-6; v_call: TRBV9; d_call: TRBD1; cdr3_aa: CASSVTGANSPLHF; cdr3_nt: TGTGCCAGCAGCGTTACAGGGGCCAATTCACCCCTCCACTTT
j_call: TRBJ1-1; v_call: TRBV5-1; d_call: TRBD1; cdr3_aa: CASSWTGLMNTEAFF; cdr3_nt: TGCGCCAGCAGCTGGACAGGTCTGATGAACACTGAAGCTTTCTTT
j_call: TRBJ2-1; v_call: TRBV28; d_call: TRBD2; cdr3_aa: CASSLYSGATYNEQFF; cdr3_nt: TGTGCCAGCAGTTTATATAGCGGGGCTACCTACAATGAGCAGTTCTTC
j_call: TRBJ2-3; v_call: TRBV7-3; d_call: -; cdr3_aa: CASSLNSYGSTQYF; cdr3_nt: TGTGCCAGCAGCTTAAATAGTTACGGGTCTACGCAGTATTTT
j_call: TRBJ2-1; v_call: TRBV27; d_call: -; cdr3_aa: CASSSFPRGKNEQFF; cdr3_nt: TGTGCCAGCAGTTCCTTTCCTAGGGGCAAAAATGAGCAGTTCTTC
j_call: TRBJ1-1; v_call: TRBV6-5; d_call: TRBD1; cdr3_aa: CASRPTGDVTEAFF; cdr3_nt: TGTGCCAGCAGACCGACAGGGGATGTCACTGAAGCTTTCTTT
j_call: TRBJ2-7; v_call: TRBV20-1; d_call: -; cdr3_aa: CSASSVKGTYEQYF; cdr3_nt: TGCAGTGCTAGTAGCGTAAAAGGTACCTACGAGCAGTACTTC
j_call: TRBJ2-7; v_call: TRBV27; d_call: TRBD1; cdr3_aa: CASRRTGTYEQYF; cdr3_nt: TGTGCCAGCAGGAGGACAGGGACATACGAGCAGTACTTC
j_call: TRBJ2-1; v_call: TRBV7-3; d_call: TRBD2; cdr3_aa: CASSSLAAEGGNEQFF; cdr3_nt: TGTGCCAGCAGCTCCCTAGCGGCGGAAGGCGGCAATGAGCAGTTCTTC
j_call: TRBJ2-1; v_call: TRBV5-1; d_call: TRBD2; cdr3_aa: CASRGSGSSYNEQFF; cdr3_nt: TGCGCCAGCAGGGGGAGCGGGAGCTCCTACAATGAGCAGTTCTTC
j_call: TRBJ2-2; v_call: TRBV10-1; d_call: -; cdr3_aa: CASSNTRETNTGELFF; cdr3_nt: TGCGCCAGCAGCAACACTAGAGAAACGAACACCGGGGAGCTGTTTTTT